The rows below give T cell receptor beta chains drawn from one sample of a study of cytomegalovirus exposure and HLA in healthy donors. The assay was immunoSEQ multiplex PCR, and TCRdb's table has in-frame clones only and misses some. The sample shows about 180,000 clones, around 82% of them seen only once. The specimen was PBMCs. Receptors originate from a woman in her 30s in good health and CMV-seropositive. Each CDR3 is given with its conserved first and last residue. D genes are given only for firm matches. Size tells how often a clone was seen (once, few, many) or the class of an expanded clone, and some rows leave it out.

abundance: once
j_gene: TRBJ1-5
v_gene: TRBV7-2
d_gene: TRBD1
len: 15
CDR3aa: CASSPGQGGNQPQHF
CDR3nt: TGTGCCAGCAGCCCCGGACAGGGAGGCAATCAGCCCCAGCATTTT

abundance: -
j_gene: TRBJ1-5
v_gene: TRBV18
d_gene: -
len: 14
CDR3aa: CASSPGHLNQPQHF
CDR3nt: TGTGCCAGCTCACCGGGACACCTGAATCAGCCCCAGCATTTT

abundance: -
j_gene: TRBJ2-3
v_gene: TRBV6-1
d_gene: TRBD2
len: 14
CDR3aa: CASSELGRGDTQYF
CDR3nt: TGTGCCAGCAGTGAGTTAGGGCGGGGGGATACGCAGTATTTT

abundance: -
j_gene: TRBJ2-5
v_gene: TRBV18
d_gene: -
len: 16
CDR3aa: CASSPNLPQGKETQYF
CDR3nt: TGTGCCAGCTCACCCAACTTACCGCAGGGGAAAGAGACCCAGTACTTC

abundance: -
j_gene: TRBJ2-7
v_gene: TRBV7-2
d_gene: TRBD1
len: 14
CDR3aa: CASAWGQGTYEQYF
CDR3nt: TGTGCCAGCGCCTGGGGACAGGGAACCTACGAGCAGTACTTC

abundance: -
j_gene: TRBJ1-6
v_gene: TRBV12-2
d_gene: -
len: 16
CDR3aa: CASRTPPGQGDSPLHF
CDR3nt: TGTGCAAGTCGCACACCTCCGGGACAGGGGGACTCACCCCTCCACTTT

abundance: once
j_gene: TRBJ1-4
v_gene: TRBV4-3
d_gene: TRBD1
len: 18
CDR3aa: CASSQDVRKGQGNEELFF
CDR3nt: TGCGCCAGCAGCCAAGATGTAAGGAAGGGACAGGGGAATGAAGAACTGTTTTTT

abundance: -
j_gene: TRBJ1-5
v_gene: TRBV7-9
d_gene: -
len: 15
CDR3aa: CASSLKGGSNQPQHF
CDR3nt: TGTGCCAGCAGCTTGAAGGGAGGGAGCAATCAGCCCCAGCATTTT

abundance: -
j_gene: TRBJ2-7
v_gene: TRBV28
d_gene: TRBD1
len: 15
CDR3aa: CASISPGQGTYEQYF
CDR3nt: TGTGCCAGCATTTCCCCCGGACAGGGTACGTACGAGCAGTACTTC

abundance: -
j_gene: TRBJ2-7
v_gene: TRBV5-6
d_gene: -
len: 14
CDR3aa: CASSLTGWSYEQYF
CDR3nt: TGTGCCAGCAGCTTGACAGGGTGGTCCTACGAGCAGTACTTC

abundance: -
j_gene: TRBJ2-3
v_gene: TRBV6-6
d_gene: TRBD2
len: 15
CDR3aa: CASRPASGGAATQYF
CDR3nt: TGTGCCAGCAGGCCGGCTAGCGGGGGGGCTGCTACGCAGTATTTT

abundance: few
j_gene: TRBJ2-1
v_gene: TRBV9
d_gene: -
len: 13
CDR3aa: CASSVEGGGKQFF
CDR3nt: TGTGCCAGCAGCGTAGAGGGAGGGGGAAAGCAGTTCTTC

abundance: -
j_gene: TRBJ1-3
v_gene: TRBV4-3
d_gene: TRBD1
len: 16
CDR3aa: CASSAWAGGLGNTIYF
CDR3nt: TGCGCCAGCTCTGCCTGGGCAGGGGGTTTGGGAAACACCATATATTTT

abundance: once
j_gene: TRBJ1-2
v_gene: TRBV28
d_gene: TRBD1
len: 16
CDR3aa: CASSQLPGTGTYGYTF
CDR3nt: TGTGCCAGCAGCCAACTCCCCGGGACAGGGACCTATGGCTACACCTTC

abundance: -
j_gene: TRBJ1-4
v_gene: TRBV6-6
d_gene: TRBD1
len: 14
CDR3aa: CASRTGTGVEKLFF
CDR3nt: TGTGCCAGCAGAACCGGGACAGGGGTCGAAAAACTGTTTTTT

abundance: -
j_gene: TRBJ2-6
v_gene: TRBV7-9
d_gene: -
len: 17
CDR3aa: CASSLWGGGTGANVLTF
CDR3nt: TGTGCCAGCAGCTTATGGGGAGGGGGAACTGGGGCCAACGTCCTGACTTTC

abundance: -
j_gene: TRBJ2-1
v_gene: TRBV7-2
d_gene: TRBD1
len: 16
CDR3aa: CASSLLGQGAYNEQFF
CDR3nt: TGTGCCAGCAGCTTACTCGGACAGGGGGCCTACAATGAGCAGTTCTTC

abundance: -
j_gene: TRBJ1-5
v_gene: TRBV28
d_gene: TRBD1
len: 14
CDR3aa: CASSLQGENQPQHF
CDR3nt: TGTGCCAGCAGTCTTCAGGGGGAGAATCAGCCCCAGCATTTT

abundance: few
j_gene: TRBJ1-6
v_gene: TRBV6-1
d_gene: TRBD1
len: 16
CDR3aa: CASSEEGRGRNSPLHF
CDR3nt: TGTGCCAGCAGTGAAGAGGGCAGGGGGCGAAATTCACCCCTCCACTTT

abundance: -
j_gene: TRBJ2-1
v_gene: TRBV27
d_gene: -
len: 17
CDR3aa: CASSLKSQRQTYNEQFF
CDR3nt: TGTGCCAGCAGTTTAAAAAGTCAGCGGCAAACCTACAATGAGCAGTTCTTC

abundance: -
j_gene: TRBJ2-2
v_gene: TRBV4-1
d_gene: -
len: 15
CDR3aa: CASSPEQGGTGELFF
CDR3nt: TGCGCCAGCAGCCCCGAGCAGGGGGGCACCGGGGAGCTGTTTTTT

abundance: -
j_gene: TRBJ2-5
v_gene: TRBV30
d_gene: -
len: 11
CDR3aa: CALQGWETQYF
CDR3nt: TGTGCCTTGCAGGGCTGGGAGACCCAGTACTTC

abundance: -
j_gene: TRBJ1-6
v_gene: TRBV6-5
d_gene: TRBD1
len: 14
CDR3aa: CASSVQGASSPLHF
CDR3nt: TGTGCCAGCAGTGTGCAGGGGGCGAGTTCACCCCTCCACTTT

abundance: -
j_gene: TRBJ2-2
v_gene: TRBV7-2
d_gene: -
len: 14
CDR3aa: CASSLRPATGELFF
CDR3nt: TGTGCCAGCAGCTTACGACCAGCGACCGGGGAGCTGTTTTTT

abundance: -
j_gene: TRBJ2-7
v_gene: TRBV9
d_gene: TRBD2
len: 14
CDR3aa: CASSVWEGSYEQYF
CDR3nt: TGTGCCAGCAGCGTATGGGAGGGCTCCTACGAGCAGTACTTC

abundance: -
j_gene: TRBJ1-6
v_gene: TRBV28
d_gene: -
len: 17
CDR3aa: CASSSPLGRRAGSPLHF
CDR3nt: TGTGCCAGCAGTTCCCCTCTCGGAAGACGGGCAGGGTCACCCCTCCACTTT

abundance: -
j_gene: TRBJ2-2
v_gene: TRBV19
d_gene: -
len: 16
CDR3aa: CASSIPTIAGTGELFF
CDR3nt: TGTGCCAGTAGTATTCCTACTATAGCAGGGACCGGGGAGCTGTTTTTT

abundance: -
j_gene: TRBJ1-2
v_gene: TRBV7-8
d_gene: TRBD1
len: 15
CDR3aa: CASSAGTGGGYGYTF
CDR3nt: TGTGCCAGCAGCGCAGGGACAGGGGGCGGTTATGGCTACACCTTC

abundance: -
j_gene: TRBJ2-2
v_gene: TRBV7-9
d_gene: TRBD2
len: 15
CDR3aa: CASSPTSGTGGELFF
CDR3nt: TGTGCCAGCAGCCCGACTAGCGGGACGGGCGGGGAGCTGTTTTTT

abundance: -
j_gene: TRBJ1-2
v_gene: TRBV4-3
d_gene: -
len: 14
CDR3aa: CASSQGTGVLGYTF
CDR3nt: TGCGCCAGCAGCCAAGGGACGGGGGTCCTTGGCTACACCTTC

abundance: -
j_gene: TRBJ2-1
v_gene: TRBV6-1
d_gene: -
len: 14
CDR3aa: CATPPGSMKNEQFF
CDR3nt: TGTGCCACCCCCCCGGGATCAATGAAGAATGAGCAGTTCTTC